This record covers a single TCR beta chain. No antigen is known for it. This specimen belongs to a study of tumor-infiltrating lymphocytes in primary liver carcinoma. The CDR3 has 15 amino acids. Per germline, CDR1 MDHEN and CDR2 SYDVKM. Trimming took 2 bases from V and 5 from J, leaving 15 bases between them. With roughly 500 ng total RNA as template and a constant-region primer, TCR beta cDNA was made. Libraries covering TCR beta were generated through three nested multiplex PCR rounds (using a slightly modified ARM-PCR). It was with TRBV1-TRBV30 forward primers and a C-beta reverse primer that the first two PCR rounds were run, at around 9 cycles each. MiXCR, applied by TCRdb to the multiplex PCR reads, yields one record per CDR3 protein. The table records approximately 330,000 distinct CDR3 sequences, 65% of them present only once. Germline DNA was also extracted, with blood RNA taken from unsorted whole blood. Presurgery, about 4 milliliters of peripheral blood were collected.

Study observations and caveats: Pairs of tumor regions overlapped more than tumor-adjacent and tumor-blood pairs did. Since sampling was bulk and unsorted, CD4+ and CD8+ repertoires were not compared.

This TCR was sampled from a man aged 40-50 years with primary liver carcinoma and hepatitis B virus infection. Input material: peripheral blood. V gene TRBV28 combines with J gene TRBJ2-5; D gene ambiguous. The CDR3 DNA reads as TGTGCCAGCAGTTTAGCCCACTCCCAAAGGGAGACCCAGTACTTC. It yields the protein CASSLAHSQRETQYF. The whole variable domain, filled in from reference TRBV28 and TRBJ2-5, reads DVKVTQSSRYLVKRTGEKVFLECVQDMDHENMFWYRQDPGLGLRLIYFSYDVKMKEKGDIPEGYSVSREKKERFSLILESASTNQTSMYLCASSLAHSQRETQYFGPGTRLLVL.